This T cell receptor (beta chain) was sequenced in a study of CD8 T cells in ankylosing spondylitis. Quantitative barcoded 5'-RACE was used to prepare TCR beta libraries. TCRdb recomputed calls from the 5' RACE reads with MiXCR, one row per CDR3 protein. The sample includes around 180,000 distinct CDR3 sequences, 10% to 15% of them seen just once. Trimming cost V 6 bases and J 2 bases, with 2 bases left between them. The CDR3 totals 10 residues. Germline-derived CDR1 and CDR2 are SNHLY and FYNNEI. The V gene is TRBV2, the J gene TRBJ2-7; D is uncertain. This TCR was recovered from a female donor with ankylosing spondylitis or in good health (not recorded which). The sample was blood, either unsorted or a sorted T cell fraction (not recorded which). The CDR3 DNA is TGTGCCAGCAGGACCTACGAGCAGTACTTC. Residues: CASRTYEQYF.